Listed below are T cell receptor beta chains from one sample, sequenced in a study of a mutant IDH1 vaccine in newly diagnosed glioma. The data were produced by immunoSEQ multiplex PCR, yet TCRdb's version contains in-frame clones alone and is incomplete. This sample has tens of thousands of clones; 75% to 90% occur once, and the top ten carry approximately 4.4%. The sample consisted of PBMCs, taken from a glioma patient treated with radiotherapy, temozolomide or both. The receptors originated from a middle-aged woman with glioma. Both conserved end residues are part of each CDR3. D genes are given only for firm matches. Size is omitted from some rows. Given values are once, few, many or a class for expanded clones.

TRBJ2-5,.,TRBV5-4,TRBD1,TGTGCCAGCAGCTTCCGGGACAGGGGAATAGAGACCCAGTACTTC,CASSFRDRGIETQYF
TRBJ2-2,.,TRBV30,.,TGTGCCTGGAGAGCCACTAGTTACACCGGGGAGCTGTTTTTT,CAWRATSYTGELFF
TRBJ2-7,.,TRBV27,TRBD2,TGTGCCAGCAGCTTAGCGGGGGCCTCCTACGAGCAGTACTTC,CASSLAGASYEQYF
TRBJ2-3,.,TRBV5-1,.,TGCGCCAGCAGCTTAGCGGGACATGTGGATACGCAGTATTTT,CASSLAGHVDTQYF
TRBJ2-7,.,TRBV7-5,.,TGTGCCAGAAGCTTAGAATGGGAGCAGTACTTC,CARSLEWEQYF
TRBJ1-4,few,TRBV27,TRBD1,TGTGCCAGCAGTTTTCGACAGGGCATCGGAAAACTGTTTTTT,CASSFRQGIGKLFF
TRBJ1-3,.,TRBV29-1,.,TGCAGCGTTGCGCAGGGTATATCTGGAAACACCATATATTTT,CSVAQGISGNTIYF
TRBJ1-1,.,TRBV29-1,TRBD1,TGCAGCGCCGACTTTGCACAGGGGTACACTGAAGCTTTCTTT,CSADFAQGYTEAFF
TRBJ1-1,.,TRBV7-9,TRBD1,TGTGCCAGCGGAGGGGCAGGGGGCGCCGGTTACACTGAAGCTTTCTTT,CASGGAGGAGYTEAFF
TRBJ1-4,.,TRBV6-5,.,TGTGCCAGCAGAAGGGACAATGAAGAAAAACTGTTTTTT,CASRRDNEEKLFF
TRBJ2-3,once,TRBV10-2,.,TGCGCCAGCAGTGGTCTCAGCACAGATACGCAGTATTTT,CASSGLSTDTQYF
TRBJ2-7,.,TRBV7-8,.,TGTGCCAGCAGCTTCGCGGGATACGAGCAGTACTTC,CASSFAGYEQYF
TRBJ2-7,.,TRBV5-6,TRBD1,TGTGCCAGCAGCTTGAGGGGGCCAAGGGGGAACCACGAGCAGTACTTC,CASSLRGPRGNHEQYF
TRBJ1-3,.,TRBV9,.,TGTGCCAGCAGCGTGGCCCCCTTTGATCCGGGAAACACCATATATTTT,CASSVAPFDPGNTIYF
TRBJ2-7,.,TRBV7-6,.,TGTGCCAGCAGCTCTAATGGGGGCGAGCAGTACTTC,CASSSNGGEQYF
TRBJ2-3,.,TRBV1,.,TGCACCAGCAGCCAAGGGCAGGGGGGAACAGATACGCAGTATTTT,CTSSQGQGGTDTQYF
TRBJ2-2,.,TRBV5-1,TRBD2,TGCGCCAGCAGCTTTGCGACTAGCACGAACACCGGGGAGCTGTTTTTT,CASSFATSTNTGELFF
TRBJ1-1,once,TRBV7-9,.,TGTGCCAGCAGCCCGACAGGAAGCACTGAAGCTTTCTTT,CASSPTGSTEAFF
TRBJ1-1,.,TRBV6-5,TRBD1,TGTGCCAGCAGTGAGGACAGGGCCAACAGGGGAGCTTTCTTT,CASSEDRANRGAFF
TRBJ1-4,.,TRBV25-1,.,TGTGCCAGCAGTGGAGGGGAGGCTCAAACTAATGAAAAACTGTTTTTT,CASSGGEAQTNEKLFF
TRBJ2-3,.,TRBV5-1,.,TGCGCCAGCCGACCTTTAAAGGCAGGGCGTCTGGAAGGTACGCAGTATTTT,CASRPLKAGRLEGTQYF
TRBJ2-5,.,TRBV28,.,TGTGCCAGCAGTTTATCAGCAGGGAAAGAGACCCAGTACTTC,CASSLSAGKETQYF
TRBJ1-5,.,TRBV6-5,.,TGTGCCAGCAGTCCCGACGTGGCTCAGCCCCAGCATTTT,CASSPDVAQPQHF
TRBJ2-3,few,TRBV5-1,.,TGCGCCAGCAAGGGGGAACCAGATACGCAGTATTTT,CASKGEPDTQYF